This TCR beta chain was sequenced in a study of shared clonotypes between healthy human individuals. Assay used: immunoSEQ multiplex PCR; TCRdb lists only in-frame clones, some missing. The sample shows a few million clones, around 94% of them seen only once. This CDR3 contains 16 residues. CDR1 and CDR2 (germline): SGDLS, YYNGEE. Trimming shortened V by 0 bases and J by 0 bases, and 11 bases separated the two germline ends. Study results and limitations: Against clonotypes common to all four donors, non-shared ones had lower generation probabilities.

This clone has just one count. Its antigen is currently unknown. The V call is TRBV9, the J call TRBJ2-3, with unresolved D. Sequencing used naive CD4+ T cells sorted from blood. Sample subset: CD45RA+ positively selected. The clonotype comes from a man aged 18-30 years in good health. In DNA form, the CDR3 reads TGTGCCAGCAGCGTAGGATGGGGTTTTAGCACAGATACGCAGTATTTT. Translation: CASSVGWGFSTDTQYF.